These T cell receptor beta chains were read from a single sample in a study of blood T cell repertoires in COVID-19. The table came from immunoSEQ multiplex PCR; TCRdb's copy has only in-frame clones and leaves some out. The repertoire consists of 200,000 or so clones, with about nine tenths occurring once and the leading ten covering less than 3%. Sequencing used peripheral blood. All receptors come from a young man with COVID-19, enrolled during active disease. Both conserved end residues are part of each CDR3.

V gene	J gene	CDR3 protein
TRBV6-2/TRBV6-3	TRBJ2-7	CASSYSRDTNSYEQYF
TRBV28	TRBJ1-5	CASSFDRDSYSNQPQHF
TRBV20-1	TRBJ2-7	CSASLAGGMVEEQYF
TRBV7-3	TRBJ1-1	CASSLDRGQGTEAFF
TRBV28	TRBJ1-1	CASSLSRGGTEAFF
TRBV28	TRBJ2-7	CASSSGQADYEQYF
TRBV30	TRBJ2-7	CAWSESGRKQYF
TRBV7-2	TRBJ1-1	CASRMTGRAEAFF
TRBV7-2	TRBJ1-3	CASSLSPGGFSGNTIYF
TRBV28	TRBJ1-2	CASSPQNYGYTF
TRBV18	TRBJ2-7	CASSAESEQYF
TRBV4-2	TRBJ1-2	CASSQGPRGHTITLNYGYTF
TRBV7-9	TRBJ1-5	CASSTIGTAGTVSNQPQHF
TRBV4-1	TRBJ1-2	CASSIRTVGDYGYTF
TRBV5-1	TRBJ2-5	CASTLGQLRETQYF
TRBV9	TRBJ2-1	CASSSLLSGWPGANEQFF
TRBV10-3	TRBJ2-7	CAIRRTGGYEQYF
TRBV9	TRBJ2-1	CASSVGVGEQFF
TRBV6-5	TRBJ2-3	CASSFNRAYTDTQYF
TRBV18	TRBJ2-7	CASSRGLAGAISYEQYF
TRBV10-3	TRBJ1-2	CAIRRESYTF
TRBV5-5	TRBJ1-2	CASSSTGSYGYTF
TRBV2	TRBJ1-1	CASTTGTGLSTEAFF
TRBV18	TRBJ2-3	CASSESTGNTDTQYF
TRBV7-3	TRBJ1-2	CASSLGERLQGGYTF
TRBV4-2	TRBJ2-3	CASASGAGDTDTQYF
TRBV28	TRBJ1-2	CASISGTRHNYGYTF
TRBV7-3	TRBJ2-7	CASSLQRGGPYEQYF
TRBV7-3	TRBJ2-1	CASSPYGALSYNEQFF
TRBV6-5	TRBJ1-4	CASSYREEATNEKLFF
TRBV13	TRBJ1-6	CASSSGQSNSPLHF
TRBV28	TRBJ1-5	CASSLQPTNRDRNQPQHF
TRBV7-8	TRBJ1-6	CASSLSRGSSSYNSPLHF
TRBV5-6	TRBJ1-2	CASSPQEEIYGYTF
TRBV14	TRBJ2-7	CASSQGGHEQYF
TRBV7-2	TRBJ2-5	CASSLRPPGGAGETQYF
TRBV7-2	TRBJ2-7	CASSHPVIHEQYF
TRBV4-1	TRBJ2-7	CASSQAHIPGRDDSYEQYF
TRBV7-3	TRBJ2-1	CASSSGGGPYNEQFF
TRBV30	TRBJ1-5	CAWRTWDRGDNQPQHF
TRBV19	TRBJ1-1	CASSIDRGGEAFF
TRBV5-6	TRBJ2-1	CASSVLTSGSYNEQFF
TRBV6-7	TRBJ1-1	CASSTGPGNTEAFF
TRBV18	TRBJ1-2	CASSPLEQGYYGYTF
TRBV6-6	TRBJ2-7	CASRRTSGVHEQYF
TRBV7-2	TRBJ1-2	CASSLVNRAGGYTF
TRBV6-5	TRBJ1-2	CASSYEGTAPYGYTF
TRBV12-5	TRBJ1-5	CASGSDFSGTVGYSNQPQHF
TRBV28	TRBJ2-7	CASSLGGRGNEQYF